This T cell receptor (beta chain) stems from a study of cytomegalovirus exposure and HLA in healthy donors. The PCR used 60 Vbeta and 13 Jbeta primers. TCRdb's copy holds only in-frame clones and misses some; the assay was immunoSEQ multiplex PCR. This table holds about 73,000 clones, roughly 82% found once. The sequencing input was PBMCs. The sequence came from a man in his 70s in good health and CMV-seronegative.

CDR3 nucleotides: TGTGCCAGTTCCTTACAGGGGGCGGCCGATAATTCACCCCTCCACTTT. Amino acid sequence: CASSLQGAADNSPLHF. The chain links TRBV2 to TRBJ1-6; 9 nucleotides match TRBD1. This CDR3 contains 16 residues. Trimming at V came to 9 bases and at J to 5 bases, leaving 11 bases not matched to a gene. Germline V gene data show CDR1 as SNHLY and CDR2 as FYNNEI.